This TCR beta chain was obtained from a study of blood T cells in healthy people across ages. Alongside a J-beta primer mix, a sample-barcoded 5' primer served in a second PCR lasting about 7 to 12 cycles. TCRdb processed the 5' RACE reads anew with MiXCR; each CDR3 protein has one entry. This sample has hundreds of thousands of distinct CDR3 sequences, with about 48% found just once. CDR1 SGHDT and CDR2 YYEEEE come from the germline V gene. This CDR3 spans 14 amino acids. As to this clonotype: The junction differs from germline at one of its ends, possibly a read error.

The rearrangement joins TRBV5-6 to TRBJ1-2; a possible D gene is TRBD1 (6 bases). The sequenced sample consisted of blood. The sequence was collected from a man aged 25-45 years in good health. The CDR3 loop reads CASSLLRGNYGCTF. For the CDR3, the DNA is TGTGCCAGCAGCTTGCTTAGGGGGAACTATGGCTGCACCTTC.